This T cell receptor beta chain is drawn from a study of blood T cell repertoires in COVID-19. Study background: Acute and convalescent COVID-19 samples came from the United States, Italy and Spain. The analysed material was cDNA or gDNA that came from T cells, B-cell-depleted T cells, or PBMCs.

This CDR3 has 14 amino acids. In germline, CDR1 is MDHEN, CDR2 SYDVKM. Losses at the gene ends were 6 bases for V and 2 bases for J; bases not matched to a gene: 5. In the study's own analysis: Scientists estimated how many nucleated cells there were by amplifying reference gene primers. TCRdb's table, derived via immunoSEQ multiplex PCR, lists solely in-frame clones and lacks some. From that table come the V and J calls and clone size; the DNA was used to work out D and trimming. The sample holds about 300,000 clones; 88% are singletons and the top ten take over 6%. Sequencing was performed on peripheral blood. This receptor was taken from a woman aged 25 to 39 who had recovered from COVID-19. The chain uses TRBV28 and TRBJ2-3; TRBD2 aligns across 7 bases. The CDR3 reads CASRGGLDTDTQYF. The CDR3 DNA is TGTGCCAGCAGAGGCGGACTAGACACAGATACGCAGTATTTT.